Following are 14 T cell receptor beta chains from one sample sequenced in a study of blood T cells in healthy people across ages. A second about 7 to 11 cycle PCR used barcoded and J-beta primers. A single record per CDR3 protein comes from TCRdb applying MiXCR to the 5' RACE reads. This sample has 800,000 to 950,000 distinct CDR3 sequences, with approximately 35% found just once. Sequenced material: blood. The receptors here all came from a man younger than 35 in good health.

In regard to this clonotype: A much more abundant neighbour one base away suggests this may be a read error. J is TRBJ2-4 and V is TRBV20-1, with D unresolved. The CDR3 sequence is 14 residues long. In germline, CDR1 is DFQATT, CDR2 SNEGSKA (reference sequence). Here the CDR3 reads CCAAGAGAKNIQYF. CDR3 nucleotides: TGCTGTGCTGCAGGCGCCGGAGCCAAAAACATTCAGTACTTC.

This clonotype was recorded a few times. The chain is built from TRBV7-2 and TRBJ2-1; 8 bases agree with TRBD2. The CDR3 is made up of 17 amino acids. V trimming: 5 bases; J trimming: 2 bases; junction bases outside the gene matches: 11. Germline loops: CDR1 SGHTA, CDR2 FQGNSA. The DNA for the CDR3 is TGTGCCAGCAGCCAGAGCCCAGCGGGGGTCGCCTACAATGAGCAGTTCTTC. Its translation is CASSQSPAGVAYNEQFF.

The sample holds a few counts of this clonotype. The V gene is TRBV14, the J gene TRBJ2-2, with unresolved D. V lost 0 bases, J lost 4 bases, and 0 bases lay in between. This CDR3 spans 12 amino acids. Germline V gene lookup returns CDR1 SGHDN and CDR2 FVKESK. The CDR3 loop is CASSQDTGELFF. DNA of the CDR3: TGTGCCAGCAGCCAAGACACCGGGGAGCTGTTTTTT.

This clonotype was detected only once. This chain uses TRBV19 with TRBJ1-1; TRBD1 aligns across 10 bases. Per germline, CDR1 LNHDA and CDR2 SQIVND (reference sequence). The V segment lost 5 bases and the J segment 1 base; nucleotides outside the gene matches: 4. The CDR3 runs to 15 residues. The DNA of the CDR3 is TGTGCCAGTAGTGCGGGACAGGGGACGAACACTGAAGCTTTCTTT. This encodes CASSAGQGTNTEAFF. The entire variable domain, with the rest obtained from reference TRBV19 and TRBJ1-1, is as follows: DGGITQSPKYLFRKEGQNVTLSCEQNLNHDAMYWYRQDPGQGLRLIYYSQIVNDFQKGDIAEGYSVSREKKESFPLTVTSAQKNPTAFYLCASSAGQGTNTEAFFGQGTRLTVV.

This clonotype was picked up many times. The chain combines TRBV3-1 with TRBJ2-7, with D perhaps matching TRBD1 (5 bases). Trimming stripped 11 bases from V and 1 base from J, with 9 bases between. The CDR3 has 11 residues. CDR1 and CDR2 from the germline V gene are LGHDT and YNNKEL (reference sequence). The CDR3 here is CASRGSYEQYF. In DNA form, the CDR3 reads TGTGCCTCTAGGGGATCCTACGAGCAGTACTTC.

In this sample, this clonotype turned up a few times. The chain couples TRBV24-1 to TRBJ1-2; a weak D match, TRBD1 (6 bases). This CDR3 is 14 amino acids long. Germline loops: CDR1 KGHDR, CDR2 SFDVKD. V shed 3 bases and J shed 6 bases, with 13 bases lying between them. The CDR3 here is CATSDPPRGHGYTF. The CDR3 DNA is TGTGCCACCAGTGATCCCCCCAGGGGCCATGGCTACACCTTC.

This chain uses TRBV5-1 with TRBJ1-1; 7 nucleotides align to TRBD1. The CDR3 is 16 residues long. Trimming removed 4 bases from V and 0 bases from J; junction bases left unmatched: 9. The germline V gene encodes CDR1 SGHRS and CDR2 YFSETQ. The DNA for the CDR3 is TGCGCCAGCAGCATAGACAGGGCTGGAATGAACACTGAAGCTTTCTTT. As protein: CASSIDRAGMNTEAFF.

This clonotype was counted only a few times. This chain links TRBV12-3 or TRBV12-4 with TRBJ1-4; weak D call: TRBD1 (6 bases). V dropped 5 bases and J dropped 8 bases, with 18 bases sitting between them. The CDR3 is 15 amino acids. The CDR3 spells CASSSREQGPEKLFF. CDR3 bases: TGTGCCAGCAGTAGCCGGGAACAGGGACCCGAAAAACTGTTTTTT.

V and J are TRBV6-2 or TRBV6-3 and TRBJ2-6; the D gene is possibly TRBD1 (5 bases). Trimming took off 5 bases at V and 1 base at J, with 9 bases between the two ends. The CDR3 spans 15 residues. Per germline, CDR1 MNHEY and CDR2 SVGEGT. The CDR3 sequence is CASSAQGSGANVLTF. CDR3 DNA sequence: TGTGCCAGCAGTGCGCAGGGTTCTGGGGCCAACGTCCTGACTTTC.

This clonotype appeared many times. In DNA, the CDR3 is TGTGCCAGCAGCTCCCGGGGGAACTCCATTGATAATTCACCCCTCCACTTT. Its translation is CASSSRGNSIDNSPLHF. This chain joins TRBV5-5 and TRBJ1-6; D is possibly TRBD1 (5 bases). The ends were cut back, 3 bases at V and 5 bases at J, with 18 bases in the middle. The V gene's germline CDR1 is SGHKS and CDR2 YYEKEE (reference sequence). The CDR3 runs 17 residues. Together with reference TRBV5-5 and TRBJ1-6, the CDR3 gives the full variable domain: DAGVTQSPTHLIKTRGQQVTLRCSPISGHKSVSWYQQVLGQGPQFIFQYYEKEERGRGNFPDRFSARQFPNYSSELNVNALLLGDSALYLCASSSRGNSIDNSPLHFGNGTRLTVT.

Note on this clonotype: Sequence at one end of the junction differs from germline and may be a read error. This rearrangement joins TRBV14 to TRBJ2-1, with D maybe TRBD1 (6 bases). Germline CDR1 is SGHDN and CDR2 is FVKESK. The CDR3 runs to 13 residues. The CDR3 loop reads CVSSQGQPTEQVF. CDR3 bases: TGTGTCAGCAGCCAAGGACAGCCGACTGAGCAGGTCTTC.

J is TRBJ1-1 and V is TRBV29-1; D might be TRBD1 (5 bases). The CDR3 is made up of 13 amino acids. Trimming took 1 base from V and 4 from J, leaving 10 bases between them. The V gene's germline CDR1 is SQVTM and CDR2 ANQGSEA. CDR3 protein: CSVEGVGVTEAFF. CDR3 coding DNA: TGCAGCGTTGAAGGGGTGGGGGTCACTGAAGCTTTCTTT.

This clonotype was recorded once. This rearrangement joins TRBV30 to TRBJ1-1, with D hard to call. Looked up from germline, CDR1 is GTSNPN and CDR2 is SVGIG (reference sequence). With 2 bases removed from V and 1 base from J, the gap between germline ends came to 8 bases. There are 13 residues in the CDR3. DNA of the CDR3: TGTGCCTGGAGTTTGACTGGGAACACTGAAGCTTTCTTT. Translation: CAWSLTGNTEAFF. The full variable domain, with the rest looked up from reference TRBV30 and TRBJ1-1, is SQTIHQWPATLVQPVGSPLSLECTVEGTSNPNLYWYRQAAGRGLQLLFYSVGIGQISSEVPQNLSASRPQDRQFILSSKKLLLSDSGFYLCAWSLTGNTEAFFGQGTRLTVV.

This rearrangement joins TRBV6-2 or TRBV6-3 to TRBJ2-1, with D maybe TRBD2 (5 bases). Germline V lookup: CDR1 MNHEY, CDR2 SVGEGT. Between the trimmed V and J ends, which lost 5 bases and 6 bases, there was a span of 11 bases. This CDR3 has 13 amino acids. CDR3 DNA sequence: TGTGCCAGCAGTGACGGACTGATCAATGAGCAGTTCTTC. Translation: CASSDGLINEQFF.